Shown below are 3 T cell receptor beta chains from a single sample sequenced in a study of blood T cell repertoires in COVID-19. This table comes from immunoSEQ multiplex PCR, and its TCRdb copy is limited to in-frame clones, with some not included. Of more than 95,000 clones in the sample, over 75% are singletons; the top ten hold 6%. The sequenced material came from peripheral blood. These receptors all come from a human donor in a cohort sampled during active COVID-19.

CDR3 sequence (DNA): TGTGCCAGTAGTACCGGGACAGGGATAAACATTCAGTACTTC. Its protein is CASSTGTGINIQYF. The chain carries TRBV19 and TRBJ2-4, with 9 bases aligning to TRBD1. Germline V gene lookup returns CDR1 LNHDA and CDR2 SQIVND (reference sequence). V gave up 4 bases and J gave up 6 bases; unmatched junction bases: 4. CDR3 length equals 14 residues.

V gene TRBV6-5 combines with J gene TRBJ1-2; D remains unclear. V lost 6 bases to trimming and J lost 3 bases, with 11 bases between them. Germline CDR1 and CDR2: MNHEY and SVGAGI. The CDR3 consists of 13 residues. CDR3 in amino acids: CASRATPYYGYTF. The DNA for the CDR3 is TGTGCCAGCAGGGCCACGCCATACTATGGCTACACCTTC.

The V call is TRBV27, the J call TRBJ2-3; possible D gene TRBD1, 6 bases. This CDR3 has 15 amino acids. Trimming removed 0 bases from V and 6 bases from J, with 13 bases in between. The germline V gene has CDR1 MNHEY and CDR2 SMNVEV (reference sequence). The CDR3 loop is CASSLSNRVSDTQYF. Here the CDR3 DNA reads TGTGCCAGCAGTTTATCGAACAGGGTGTCGGATACGCAGTATTTT.